The 19 T cell receptor beta chains presented below share a single source sample, sequenced in a study of monozygotic twins with inflammatory bowel disease. TCRdb re-called the 5' RACE reads and catalogs CDR3 proteins one per entry, DNA excluded. This specimen shows about 160,000 distinct CDR3 sequences; the ten leading clones hold around 2.8%. The material sequenced was blood. The receptors were gathered from a human donor with ulcerative colitis or Crohn's disease, or a healthy co-twin of an affected twin (not recorded which).

V gene TRBV7-3 combines with J gene TRBJ1-1; TCRdb reports TRBD1, a call that lacks DNA to check it against. Per germline, CDR1 SGHTA and CDR2 FQGTGA. The CDR3 spans 15 residues. The CDR3 is CASSLIRGLNTEAFF.

The chain joins TRBV5-1 to TRBJ1-2. Germline assignment: CDR1 SGHRS and CDR2 YFSETQ. This CDR3 has 17 amino acids. CDR3 protein: CASSARDFLTSNYGYTF.

V and J are TRBV30 and TRBJ2-3; TCRdb reports TRBD1, a call that lacks DNA to check it against. The CDR3 runs 15 residues. Germline CDR1 GTSNPN, CDR2 SVGIG (reference sequence). The CDR3 sequence: CAWSVSGRDRDTQYF.

V and J are TRBV20-1 and TRBJ2-7; without DNA, the TCRdb call of TRBD2 cannot be checked. Germline-derived CDR1 and CDR2 are DFQATT and SNEGSKA (reference sequence). The CDR3 consists of 13 residues. CDR3: CSAVLAVLSEQYF.

The genes are TRBV27 and TRBJ2-2; TCRdb reports TRBD1, a call that lacks DNA to check it against. Germline V gene lookup returns CDR1 MNHEY and CDR2 SMNVEV (reference sequence). This CDR3 has 15 amino acids. Here the CDR3 reads CASSKGQGATGELFF.

The CDR3 here is CASSLGTSGELFF. The rearrangement joins TRBV5-1 to TRBJ2-2. Germline CDR1 SGHRS, CDR2 YFSETQ. This CDR3 is 13 amino acids long.

The rearrangement joins TRBV12-3 or TRBV12-4 to TRBJ2-5; TCRdb selects TRBD2, and the lack of DNA leaves this call unchecked. This CDR3 comprises 14 residues. The CDR3 here is CASSLGTSVETQYF.

The V call is TRBV14, the J call TRBJ2-1; absent DNA, TCRdb's TRBD2 call cannot be checked. Germline CDR1 reads SGHDN; CDR2 reads FVKESK. CDR3 length equals 18 residues. CDR3 amino acids: CASSQPPLAGVTYNEQFF. Full variable domain (missing parts from reference TRBV14 and TRBJ2-1): EAGVTQFPSHSVIEKGQTVTLRCDPISGHDNLYWYRRVMGKEIKFLLHFVKESKQDESGMPNNRFLAERTGGTYSTLKVQPAELEDSGVYFCASSQPPLAGVTYNEQFFGPGTRLTVL.

The chain is built from TRBV7-8 and TRBJ1-4; TCRdb designates TRBD1, a call that cannot be tested without DNA. The CDR3 totals 14 residues. Germline CDR1 and CDR2: SGHVS and FQNEAQ. CDR3 protein: CASSLEGRGEKLFF. Filled out from reference TRBV7-8 and TRBJ1-4, the complete variable domain reads GAGVSQSPRYKVAKRGQDVALRCDPISGHVSLFWYQQALGQGPEFLTYFQNEAQLDKSGLPSDRFFAERPEGSVSTLKIQRTQQEDSAVYLCASSLEGRGEKLFFGSGTQLSVL.

This chain uses TRBV7-3 with TRBJ2-1. The CDR3 is 12 residues long. Germline assignment: CDR1 SGHTA and CDR2 FQGTGA. CDR3 in amino acids: CASSRWRNEQFF.

The rearrangement uses TRBV12-3 or TRBV12-4 and TRBJ2-5; no DNA is available, so the TRBD2 call from TCRdb remains unchecked. CDR3 size: 18 residues. CDR3 amino acids: CASSPSNPVGQYQETQYF.

V is TRBV12-3 or TRBV12-4 and J is TRBJ2-4. CDR3 length: 15 amino acids. Here the CDR3 reads CASSSWELAKNIQYF.

This rearrangement joins TRBV18 to TRBJ2-7; lacking DNA, the TRBD2 call made by TCRdb goes unchecked. The CDR3 spans 15 residues. Germline V CDR1 and CDR2: KGHSH, LQKENI. CDR3 residues: CASSPPGLAVYEQYF.

V gene TRBV7-3 combines with J gene TRBJ2-5; the TRBD1 assignment by TCRdb is unverifiable without DNA. In germline, CDR1 is SGHTA, CDR2 FQGTGA. The CDR3 is made up of 15 amino acids. CDR3 sequence: CASSLMGQDGETQYF.

The chain links TRBV5-1 to TRBJ1-1; absent DNA, TCRdb's TRBD1 call cannot be checked. Germline V lookup: CDR1 SGHRS, CDR2 YFSETQ. CDR3 size: 15 residues. The CDR3 sequence is CASSPGRRLNTEAIF.

The V gene is TRBV15, the J gene TRBJ1-4; TCRdb's assignment of TRBD1 cannot be checked, as there is no DNA. The CDR3 consists of 14 residues. Germline V gene data show CDR1 as LNHNV and CDR2 as YYDKDF (reference sequence). CDR3 residues: CATSRDRANEKLFF.

The chain links TRBV6-1 to TRBJ1-6; checking the TCRdb D call of TRBD1 is not possible without DNA. This CDR3 region has 16 residues. The germline V gene has CDR1 MNHNS and CDR2 SASEGT. CDR3 region: CASRPHRGTLNSPLHF.

The chain is built from TRBV7-2 and TRBJ2-7; TCRdb indicates TRBD1, and absent DNA this call remains unverified. CDR1 and CDR2 from the germline V gene are SGHTA and FQGNSA. The CDR3 runs to 15 residues. CDR3 residues: CASSSTGGAVYEQYF.

This rearrangement joins TRBV5-1 to TRBJ1-1. This CDR3 is 15 amino acids long. CDR1 is SGHRS and CDR2 is YFSETQ in the germline V gene. The CDR3 sequence: CASSLDGEWNTEAFF.